This TCR beta chain was observed in a study of beta chain features in type 1 diabetes. Study-wide results and limits: Moderate yet significant TCRB CDR3 shortening was seen in Type 1 diabetes patients in all four CD4+ subsets. Researchers could not determine here whether HLA type influences TCRB rearrangement. Naive, central memory and Treg TCRB repertoires appeared more alike in patients than in healthy donors.

A word on this clone: Its matching antigen is unknown.

Trimming pared 3 bases from V and 0 bases from J, leaving 9 bases between. The CDR3 contains 14 residues. CDR1 is SGHVS, CDR2 FQNEAQ, per germline. Reverse transcription of all isolated RNA meant that expressed TCRB transcripts were sequenced. The data were produced by immunoSEQ multiplex PCR, yet TCRdb's version contains in-frame clones alone and is incomplete. Of approximately 150,000 clones listed, about 9.4% are singletons. The clonotype was recovered from a man between 18 and 29 years old in good health. The V gene is TRBV7-8, the J gene TRBJ2-7; D is possibly TRBD1 (6 bases). Sample: naive CD4+ T cells from blood. CDR3 sequence: CASSFRTASYEQYF. CDR3 DNA sequence: TGTGCCAGCAGCTTCCGGACAGCCTCCTACGAGCAGTACTTC.